Below are 14 T cell receptor beta chains sequenced from a single sample in a study of OX40 agonist ivuxolimab in advanced cancers. Using immunoSEQ multiplex PCR, the repertoire was profiled, and TCRdb retains in-frame clones only, with some absent. Of 65,000 or so clones detected, around nine tenths appear once; the ten largest clones hold approximately 0.8%. Sequences were derived from CD4+ or CD8+ T cells sorted from blood, sampled in a trial of the OX40 agonist ivuxolimab. The receptors originated from an adult with an advanced solid tumor such as melanoma, head and neck, liver or kidney cancer.

The gene calls are TRBV6-1 and TRBJ2-7; D ambiguous. Trimming removed 5 bases from V and 2 bases from J, with 7 bases in between. Germline V CDR1 and CDR2: MNHNS, SASEGT. This CDR3 spans 12 amino acids. The CDR3 here is CASSPSPYEQYF. The CDR3 bases are TGTGCCAGCAGTCCCAGTCCCTACGAGCAGTACTTC.

This chain connects TRBV5-1 to TRBJ1-1; TRBD1 aligns across 8 bases. The CDR3 length is 15 residues. V lost 3 bases to trimming and J lost 4 bases; unmatched junction nucleotides: 8. Germline V CDR1 and CDR2: SGHRS, YFSETQ. CDR3 amino acids: CASSSPGQGITEAFF. CDR3 nucleotides: TGCGCCAGCAGCTCGCCTGGACAGGGAATCACTGAAGCTTTCTTT.

The chain combines TRBV6-6 with TRBJ2-1, with D perhaps TRBD1 or TRBD2 (5 bases each). The V and J ends lost 7 bases and 4 bases respectively, with 11 bases between them. Germline V CDR1 and CDR2: MNHNY, SVGAGI (reference sequence). The CDR3 consists of 13 residues. The CDR3 loop reads CASTGTTYNEQFF. The CDR3 nucleotides are TGTGCCAGCACCGGGACCACATACAATGAGCAGTTCTTC.

The V call is TRBV21-1, the J call TRBJ2-3; the table's TRBD1 call for D was not verified on the DNA. TRBV21-1 counts as a pseudogene. The CDR3 length is 13 residues. This chain's CDR3 is CASSQGLTDTQYF. CDR3 DNA sequence: TGTGCCAGCAGTCAGGGCCTCACAGATACGCAGTATTTT.

This clone was seen only once. CDR3 sequence: CASSPEGGPGANVLTF. In nucleotides, the CDR3 is TGCGCCAGCAGCCCCGAGGGGGGGCCTGGGGCCAACGTCCTGACTTTC. The chain combines TRBV5-1 with TRBJ2-6; tentative D call: TRBD2 (7 bases). CDR1 and CDR2 from the germline V gene are SGHRS and YFSETQ. This CDR3 is built from 16 residues. The germline V and J ends were trimmed by 4 bases and 2 bases, with 13 bases remaining between them.

The chain carries TRBV28 and TRBJ2-2, with TRBD2 as a possible D gene (5 bases). Germline V gives CDR1 MDHEN, CDR2 SYDVKM. The germline V and J ends were trimmed by 3 bases and 2 bases, with 7 bases remaining between them. This CDR3 comprises 14 residues. CDR3 bases: TGTGCCAGCAGTTTTTGGACTAACACCGGGGAGCTGTTTTTT. This encodes CASSFWTNTGELFF.

The gene calls are TRBV6-1 and TRBJ2-1, with TRBD1 matching over 11 bases. Germline loops: CDR1 MNHNS, CDR2 SASEGT. Trimming removed 6 bases from V and 7 bases from J; junction bases left unmatched: 8. CDR3 length equals 15 residues. CDR3 sequence (DNA): TGTGCCAGCAGGGCAGGACAGGGGGCGCAAAATGAGCAGTTCTTC. Encoded protein: CASRAGQGAQNEQFF.

V gene TRBV28 combines with J gene TRBJ1-1, with TRBD1 as a possible D gene (6 bases). The V end was cut by 6 bases, the J end by 4 bases, with 18 bases between. CDR1 MDHEN and CDR2 SYDVKM come from the germline V gene. The CDR3 length is 15 residues. The CDR3 loop reads CASRTYGSRGTEAFF. DNA for the CDR3: TGTGCCAGCAGAACTTACGGGAGCAGGGGCACTGAAGCTTTCTTT.

The rearrangement joins TRBV11-1 to TRBJ2-2; 7 bases map to TRBD2. The germline V gene encodes CDR1 SGHAT and CDR2 FQDESV (reference sequence). The CDR3 has 15 residues. V shed 1 base, J shed 4 bases, and the junction held 3 bases outside the gene matches. This CDR3 reads CASSLGGRSTGELFF. The CDR3 region has the DNA TGTGCCAGCAGCTTAGGCGGGAGAAGCACCGGGGAGCTGTTTTTT.

To note about this clone: One junction end does not reproduce the germline sequence, and a read error may be involved. This sequence joins TRBV7-7 and TRBJ2-2; D may be TRBD1 (6 bases). Per the germline V gene, CDR1 is SSHAT and CDR2 is FNYEAQ (reference sequence). The CDR3 totals 14 residues. The DNA for the CDR3 is TGTGCTAGCAGCTTAGGGACACCGACCGGGGAGCTGTTTTTT. This sequence encodes CASSLGTPTGELFF.

This clone was counted only a few times. The rearrangement uses TRBV14 and TRBJ1-1; D remains ambiguous. This CDR3 has 13 amino acids. V was cut by 2 bases and J by 0 bases, with 4 bases left in between. The germline V gene encodes CDR1 SGHDN and CDR2 FVKESK. The CDR3 spells CASSQTLNTEAFF. The CDR3 coding sequence is TGTGCCAGCAGCCAAACACTGAACACTGAAGCTTTCTTT.

The V call is TRBV6-5, the J call TRBJ2-2; TRBD1 matches 7 bases. CDR3 length equals 15 residues. CDR1 and CDR2 from the germline V gene are MNHEY and SVGAGI. Germline trimming cut 6 bases from V and 9 bases from J; bases unmatched to any gene: 13. The CDR3 spells CASRNRGLRARELFF. CDR3 coding DNA: TGTGCCAGCAGAAACAGGGGCCTGCGGGCCAGGGAGCTGTTTTTT.

The V and J genes are TRBV11-1 and TRBJ2-1, with D possibly TRBD1 on 5 matching bases. V lost 1 base and J 11 bases, leaving 15 bases between the germline ends. The CDR3 totals 14 residues. CDR1 and CDR2 from the germline V gene are SGHAT and FQDESV (reference sequence). In DNA, the CDR3 is TGTGCCAGCAGCTTAGTCGGTGGGGCTAGGCAGCAGTTCTTC. Encoded protein: CASSLVGGARQQFF. The variable domain in full, completed from reference TRBV11-1 and TRBJ2-1, reads EAEVAQSPRYKITEKSQAVAFWCDPISGHATLYWYRQILGQGPELLVQFQDESVVDDSQLPKDRFSAERLKGVDSTLKIQPAELGDSAMYLCASSLVGGARQQFFGPGTRLTVL.

This chain uses TRBV20-1 with TRBJ2-7; D call uncertain. Germline V gene sequence: CDR1 DFQATT, CDR2 SNEGSKA (reference sequence). This CDR3 is built from 11 residues. Trimming took 6 bases from V and 6 from J, leaving 12 bases between them. This CDR3 reads CSACHLREQYF. CDR3 in DNA: TGCAGTGCATGTCACCTCCGCGAGCAGTACTTC.